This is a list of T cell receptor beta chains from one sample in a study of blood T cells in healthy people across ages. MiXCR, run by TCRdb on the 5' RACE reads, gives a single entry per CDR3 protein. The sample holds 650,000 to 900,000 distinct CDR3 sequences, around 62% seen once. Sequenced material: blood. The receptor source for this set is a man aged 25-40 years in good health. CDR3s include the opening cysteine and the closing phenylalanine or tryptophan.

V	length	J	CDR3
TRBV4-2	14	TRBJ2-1	CASSQGGGRGEQFF
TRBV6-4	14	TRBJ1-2	CASSQGQNNYGYTF
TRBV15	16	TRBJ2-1	CATSRRDSRSYNEQFF
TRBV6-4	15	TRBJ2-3	CASSEDPTITDTQYF
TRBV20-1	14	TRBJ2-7	CSASRPVPTYEQYF
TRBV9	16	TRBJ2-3	CASSLRGGQPGDTQYF
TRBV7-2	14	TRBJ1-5	CASSLDSRNQPQHF
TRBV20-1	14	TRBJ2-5	CGATPGLAVETQYF
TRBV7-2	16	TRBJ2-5	CTSSLVQGSLRETQYF
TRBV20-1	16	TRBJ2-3	CSARGVTAGGTDTQYF
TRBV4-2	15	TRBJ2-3	CASSQGRGQLDTQYF
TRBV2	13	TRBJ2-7	CAMRTVRSYEQYF
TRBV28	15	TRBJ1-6	CASSATGRTNSPLHF
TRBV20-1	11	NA	CSARGNYEQYF
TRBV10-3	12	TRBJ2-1	CAISDLYNEQFF
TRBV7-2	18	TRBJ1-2	CASSYRPLPFPDNYGYTF
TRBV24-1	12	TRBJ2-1	CATSDFSREQFF
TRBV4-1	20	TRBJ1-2	CATSTSADNEVLPRGYGYTF
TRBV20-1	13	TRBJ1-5	CSASYGAGQPQHF
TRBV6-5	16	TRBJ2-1	CASSPYTGENYNEQFF
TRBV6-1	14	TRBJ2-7	CASSRDRVGHEQYF
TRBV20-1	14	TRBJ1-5	CSARDRGSNQPQHF
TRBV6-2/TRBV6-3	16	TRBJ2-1	CASRPGLASTYNEQFF
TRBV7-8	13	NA	CASSPDGKYEQYF
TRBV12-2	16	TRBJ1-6	CASRLGQTVRNSPLHF
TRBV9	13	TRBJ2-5	CASSSGMGGTQYF
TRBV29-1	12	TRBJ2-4	CSVEVGQNIQYF
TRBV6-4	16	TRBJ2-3	CASSELRSSEWDTQYF
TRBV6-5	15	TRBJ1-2	CASSYGAQGADGYTF
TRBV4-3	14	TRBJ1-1	CASSQGQGYTEAFF
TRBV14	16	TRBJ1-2	CASSQDRGLTLYGYTF
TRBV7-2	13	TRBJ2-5	CASSPDGQETQYF
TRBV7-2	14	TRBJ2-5	CASARSGGPETQYF
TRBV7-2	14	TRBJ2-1	CASNDNRGNNEQFF
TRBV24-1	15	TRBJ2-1	CATSVRLAGGHEQFF
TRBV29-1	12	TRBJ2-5	CSVRGGEETQYF
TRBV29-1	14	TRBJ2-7	CSVARGLSSYEQYF
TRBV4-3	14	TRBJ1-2	CASSPGQRIYGYTF
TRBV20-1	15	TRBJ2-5	CSAPLGTGAYNEQYF
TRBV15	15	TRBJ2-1	CATSRDRAGNNEQFF
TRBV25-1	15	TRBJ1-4	CASSEWGTGNEKLFF
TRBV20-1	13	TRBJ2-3	CSARSGALDTQYF
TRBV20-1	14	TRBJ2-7	CSASGGGLSYEQYF
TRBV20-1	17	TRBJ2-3	CSARDRRGWLNADTQYF
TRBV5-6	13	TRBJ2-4	CASSVDRAHIQYF
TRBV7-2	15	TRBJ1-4	CASSPYRGENEKLFF
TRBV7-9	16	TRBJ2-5	CASSIQGPGPKETQYF
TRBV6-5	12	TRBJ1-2	CASSGDTYGYTF
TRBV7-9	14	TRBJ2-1	CAGSFGDSYNEQFF
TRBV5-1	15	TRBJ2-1	CASSWTGAGVNEQFF
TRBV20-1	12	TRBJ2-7	CSAVPRAYEQYF
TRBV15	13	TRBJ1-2	CATRSLVGYGYTF
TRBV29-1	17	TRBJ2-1	CSVEFRVGAISYNEQFF
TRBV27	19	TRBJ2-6	CASSLYNRGRLYGANVLTF
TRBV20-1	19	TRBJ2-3	CSAWGWRVAQSDSTDTQYF
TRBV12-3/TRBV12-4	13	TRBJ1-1	CASSLRDETEAFF
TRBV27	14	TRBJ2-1	CASSLLGKGNEQFF
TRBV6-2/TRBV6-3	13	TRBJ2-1	CASSYERQDKQFF